This note documents a single T cell receptor (beta chain) sequence. This CDR3 spans 17 amino acids. Losses at the gene ends were 2 bases for V and 1 base for J; bases not matched to a gene: 9. The V gene's germline CDR1 is LNHNV and CDR2 YYDKDF (reference sequence). The sample comes from a study of blood T cell repertoires in COVID-19. Some clones are missing from TCRdb's copy, which holds only in-frame ones; the method was immunoSEQ multiplex PCR. The table records some 60,000 clones, around 80% of them present only once. The origin of this receptor is a man in his sixties with acute or convalescent COVID-19. The V call is TRBV15, the J call TRBJ2-5, with 8 bases matching TRBD2. Sequenced sample: peripheral blood. CDR3 protein: CATSRPTGGGIQETQYF. The CDR3 DNA is TGTGCCACCAGCAGACCCACCGGCGGGGGGATCCAAGAGACCCAGTACTTC.